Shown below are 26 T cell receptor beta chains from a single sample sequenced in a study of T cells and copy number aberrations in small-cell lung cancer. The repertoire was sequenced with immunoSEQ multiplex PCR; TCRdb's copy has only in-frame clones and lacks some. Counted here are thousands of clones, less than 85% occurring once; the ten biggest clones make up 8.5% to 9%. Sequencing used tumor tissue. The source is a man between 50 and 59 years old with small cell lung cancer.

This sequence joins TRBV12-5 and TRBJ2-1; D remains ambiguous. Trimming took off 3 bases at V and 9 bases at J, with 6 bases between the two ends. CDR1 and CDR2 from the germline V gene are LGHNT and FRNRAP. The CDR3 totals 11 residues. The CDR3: CASGLGLEQFF. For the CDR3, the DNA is TGTGCTAGTGGTTTAGGGCTTGAGCAGTTCTTC.

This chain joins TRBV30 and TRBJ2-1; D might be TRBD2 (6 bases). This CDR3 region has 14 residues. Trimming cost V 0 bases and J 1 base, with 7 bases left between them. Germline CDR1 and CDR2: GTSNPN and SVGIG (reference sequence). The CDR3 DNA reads TGTGCCTGGAGTGTCGGGGGATCCTACAATGAGCAGTTCTTC. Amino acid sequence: CAWSVGGSYNEQFF.

CDR3 bases: TGTGCCAGTAGACGCCGACAGGGTCCATACGAGCAGTACTTC. Translating it yields CASRRRQGPYEQYF. The chain has TRBV19 and TRBJ2-7, with TRBD1 identical over 7 bases. There are 14 residues in the CDR3. Per germline, CDR1 LNHDA and CDR2 SQIVND (reference sequence). Unmatched junction bases numbered 9, after V lost 6 bases and J lost 4 bases.

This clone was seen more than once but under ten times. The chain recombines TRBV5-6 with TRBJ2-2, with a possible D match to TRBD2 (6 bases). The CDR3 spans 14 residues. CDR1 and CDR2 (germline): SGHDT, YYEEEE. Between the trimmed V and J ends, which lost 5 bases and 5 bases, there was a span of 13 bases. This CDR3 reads CASSRLETTGELFF. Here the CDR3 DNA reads TGTGCCAGCAGTAGACTAGAGACAACCGGGGAGCTGTTTTTT.

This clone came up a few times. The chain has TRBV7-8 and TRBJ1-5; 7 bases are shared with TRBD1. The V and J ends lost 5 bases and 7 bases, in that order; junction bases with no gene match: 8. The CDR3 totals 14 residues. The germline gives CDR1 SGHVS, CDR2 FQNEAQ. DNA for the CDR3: TGTGCCAGCAGCACGAACAGGGGAGGCCAGCCCCAGCATTTT. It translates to CASSTNRGGQPQHF.

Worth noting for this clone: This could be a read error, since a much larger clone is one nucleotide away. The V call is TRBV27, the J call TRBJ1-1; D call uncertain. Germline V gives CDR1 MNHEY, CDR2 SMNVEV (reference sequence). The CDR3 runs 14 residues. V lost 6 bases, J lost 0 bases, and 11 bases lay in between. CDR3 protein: CASRYGLLNTEAFF. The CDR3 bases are TGTGCCAGCAGATACGGACTGTTGAACACTGAAGCTTTCTTT.

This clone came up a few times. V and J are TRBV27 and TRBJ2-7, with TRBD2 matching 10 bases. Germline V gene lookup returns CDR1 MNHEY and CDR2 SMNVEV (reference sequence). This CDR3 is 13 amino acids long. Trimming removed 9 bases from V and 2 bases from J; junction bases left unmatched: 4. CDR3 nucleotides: TGTGCCAGTAGGCTAGCGGGAGCCTACGAGCAGTACTTC. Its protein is CASRLAGAYEQYF.

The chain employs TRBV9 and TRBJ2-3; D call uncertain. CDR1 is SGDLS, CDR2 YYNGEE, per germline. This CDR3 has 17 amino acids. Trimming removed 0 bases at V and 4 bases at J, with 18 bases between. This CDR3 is CASSVGTLGATSDTQYF. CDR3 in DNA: TGTGCCAGCAGCGTAGGGACCCTAGGCGCGACTTCAGATACGCAGTATTTT.

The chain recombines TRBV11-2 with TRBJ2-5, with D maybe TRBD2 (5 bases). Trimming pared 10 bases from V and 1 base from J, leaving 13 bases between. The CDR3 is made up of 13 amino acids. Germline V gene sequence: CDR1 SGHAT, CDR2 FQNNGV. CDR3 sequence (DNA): TGTGCCAAGTCGCGGGCGGTCCAAGAGACCCAGTACTTC. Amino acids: CAKSRAVQETQYF.

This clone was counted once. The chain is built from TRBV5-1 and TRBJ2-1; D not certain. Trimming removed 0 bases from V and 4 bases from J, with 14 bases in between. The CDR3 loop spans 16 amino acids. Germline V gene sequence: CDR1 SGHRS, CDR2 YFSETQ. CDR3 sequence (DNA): TGCGCCAGCAGCTTGGGGGGTAGGTCAGATTACAATGAGCAGTTCTTC. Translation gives CASSLGGRSDYNEQFF. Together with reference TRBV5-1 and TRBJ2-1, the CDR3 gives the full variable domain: KAGVTQTPRYLIKTRGQQVTLSCSPISGHRSVSWYQQTPGQGLQFLFEYFSETQRNKGNFPGRFSGRQFSNSRSEMNVSTLELGDSALYLCASSLGGRSDYNEQFFGPGTRLTVL.

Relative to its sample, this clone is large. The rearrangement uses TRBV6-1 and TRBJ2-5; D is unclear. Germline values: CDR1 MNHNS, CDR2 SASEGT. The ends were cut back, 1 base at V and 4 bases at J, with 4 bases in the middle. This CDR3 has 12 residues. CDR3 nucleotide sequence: TGTGCCAGCAGTGAAGGACGAGAGACCCAGTACTTC. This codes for CASSEGRETQYF.

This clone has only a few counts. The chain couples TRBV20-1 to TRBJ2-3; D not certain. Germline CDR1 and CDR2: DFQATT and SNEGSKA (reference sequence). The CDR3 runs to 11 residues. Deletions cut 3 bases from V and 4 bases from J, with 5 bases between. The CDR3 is CSASESDTQYF. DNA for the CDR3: TGCAGTGCTAGTGAATCAGATACGCAGTATTTT.

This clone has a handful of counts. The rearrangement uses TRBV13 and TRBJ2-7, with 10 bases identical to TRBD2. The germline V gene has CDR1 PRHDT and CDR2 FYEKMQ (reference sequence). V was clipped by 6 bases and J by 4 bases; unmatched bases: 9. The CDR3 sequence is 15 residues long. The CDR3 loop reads CASRVGTSGKYEQYF. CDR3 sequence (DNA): TGTGCCAGCAGAGTAGGTACTAGCGGGAAGTACGAGCAGTACTTC.

This CDR3 reads CASSQGSLYTEAFF. The CDR3 DNA is TGCGCCAGCAGCCAAGGTTCATTATACACTGAAGCTTTCTTT. The chain couples TRBV4-1 to TRBJ1-1, with D hard to call. The CDR3 runs to 14 residues. The V end lost 1 base, the J end lost 3 bases, and 9 bases lay between the germline ends. CDR1 MGHRA and CDR2 YSYEKL come from the germline V gene.

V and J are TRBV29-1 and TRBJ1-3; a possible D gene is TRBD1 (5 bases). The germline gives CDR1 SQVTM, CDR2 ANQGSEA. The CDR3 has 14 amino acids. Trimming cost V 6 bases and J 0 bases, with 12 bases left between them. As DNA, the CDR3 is TGCAGCGTGGGGGGTCCTCTCTCTGGAAACACCATATATTTT. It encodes CSVGGPLSGNTIYF.

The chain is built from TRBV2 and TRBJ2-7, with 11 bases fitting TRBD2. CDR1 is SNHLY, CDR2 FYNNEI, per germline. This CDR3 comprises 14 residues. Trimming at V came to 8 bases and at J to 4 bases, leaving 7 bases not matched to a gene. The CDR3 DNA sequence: TGTGCCAGCGGAGGGACTAGCGGAAAGTACGAGCAGTACTTC. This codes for CASGGTSGKYEQYF.

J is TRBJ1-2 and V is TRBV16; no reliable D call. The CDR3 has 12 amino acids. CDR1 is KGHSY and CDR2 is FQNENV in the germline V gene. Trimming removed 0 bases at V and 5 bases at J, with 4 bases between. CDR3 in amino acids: CASSQSGYGYTF. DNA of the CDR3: TGTGCCAGCAGCCAATCAGGGTATGGCTACACCTTC.

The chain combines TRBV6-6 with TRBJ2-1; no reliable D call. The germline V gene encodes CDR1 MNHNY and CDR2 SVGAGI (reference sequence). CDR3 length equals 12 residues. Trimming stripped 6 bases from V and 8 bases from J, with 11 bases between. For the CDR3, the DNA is TGTGCCAGCAGCCTCCGTACCGATGAGCAGTTCTTC. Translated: CASSLRTDEQFF.

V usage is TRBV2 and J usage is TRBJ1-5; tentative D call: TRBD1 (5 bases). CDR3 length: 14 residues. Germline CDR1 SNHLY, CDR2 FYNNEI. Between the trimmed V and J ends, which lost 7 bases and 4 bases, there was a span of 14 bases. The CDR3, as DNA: TGTGCCAGCAAGGCACCGACAGTTAATCAGCCCCAGCATTTT. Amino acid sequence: CASKAPTVNQPQHF.

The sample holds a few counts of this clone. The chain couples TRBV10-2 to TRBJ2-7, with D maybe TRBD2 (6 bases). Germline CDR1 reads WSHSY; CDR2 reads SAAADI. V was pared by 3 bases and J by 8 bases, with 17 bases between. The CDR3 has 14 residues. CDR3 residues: CASSDGGTLMKQYF. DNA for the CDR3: TGCGCCAGCAGTGATGGAGGGACCCTAATGAAGCAGTACTTC.

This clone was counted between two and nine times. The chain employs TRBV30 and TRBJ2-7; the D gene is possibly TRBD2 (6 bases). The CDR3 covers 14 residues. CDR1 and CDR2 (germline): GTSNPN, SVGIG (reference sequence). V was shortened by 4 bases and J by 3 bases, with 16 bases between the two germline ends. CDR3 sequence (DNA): TGTGCCTGGACACTGGAGGGCCTCTACTACGAGCAGTACTTC. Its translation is CAWTLEGLYYEQYF.

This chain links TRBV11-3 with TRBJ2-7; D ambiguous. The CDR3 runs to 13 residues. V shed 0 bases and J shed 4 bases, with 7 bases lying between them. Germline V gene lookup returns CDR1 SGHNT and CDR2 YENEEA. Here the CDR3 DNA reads TGTGCCAGCAGCTTAGATGGTTCATACGAGCAGTACTTC. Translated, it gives CASSLDGSYEQYF.

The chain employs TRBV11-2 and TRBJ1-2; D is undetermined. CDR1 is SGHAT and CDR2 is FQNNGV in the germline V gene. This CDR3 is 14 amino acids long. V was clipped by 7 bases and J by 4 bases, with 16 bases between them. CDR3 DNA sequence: TGTGCCAGCACCTCTGGACCGCTTAGCTATGGCTACACCTTC. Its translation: CASTSGPLSYGYTF.

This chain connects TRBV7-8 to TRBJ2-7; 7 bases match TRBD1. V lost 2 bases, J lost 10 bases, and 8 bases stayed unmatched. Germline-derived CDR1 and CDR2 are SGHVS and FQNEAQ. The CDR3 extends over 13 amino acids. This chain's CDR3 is CASSLRGQNLQYF. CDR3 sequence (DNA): TGTGCCAGCAGCTTACGGGGACAGAACTTACAGTACTTC.

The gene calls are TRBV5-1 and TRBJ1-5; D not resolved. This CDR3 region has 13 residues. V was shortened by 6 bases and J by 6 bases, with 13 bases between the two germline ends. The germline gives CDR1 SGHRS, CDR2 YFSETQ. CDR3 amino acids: CASTLTGGQPQHF. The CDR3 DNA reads TGCGCCAGCACCCTGACCGGAGGTCAGCCCCAGCATTTT.

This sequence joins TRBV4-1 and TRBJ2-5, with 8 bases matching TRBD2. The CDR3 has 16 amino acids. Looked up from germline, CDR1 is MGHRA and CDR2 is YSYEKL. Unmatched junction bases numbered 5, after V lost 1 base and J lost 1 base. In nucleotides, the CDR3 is TGCGCCAGCAGCCAAGGACTAGCGCGGGTCCAAGAGACCCAGTACTTC. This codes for CASSQGLARVQETQYF.